Listed below are T cell receptor beta chains from one sample, sequenced in a study of T cells in Graves' hyperthyroidism and ophthalmopathy. TCRdb re-called the multiplex PCR reads with MiXCR, one entry per CDR3 protein. The repertoire holds about 590,000 distinct CDR3 sequences, approximately 14% seen once, with less than 9.5% in the top ten. Sequenced material: blood. Receptors were obtained from a woman younger than 45 with Graves' hyperthyroidism. CDR3s include the opening cysteine and the closing phenylalanine or tryptophan. The D gene is left open where the match is weak. Clone size is given for some rows only: seen once, a few or many times, or a class if the clone is expanded.

d_call | j_call | clone_size | v_call | cdr3_aa | cdr3_nt
. | TRBJ2-1 | many | TRBV20-1 | CSASGGTAYNEQFF | TGCAGTGCTAGTGGCGGTACAGCCTACAATGAGCAGTTCTTC
. | TRBJ2-5 | many | TRBV3-1 | CASSQVHGEETQYF | TGTGCCAGCAGCCAAGTCCACGGGGAAGAGACCCAGTACTTC
. | TRBJ2-3 | few | TRBV19 | CASSPEAANTDTQYF | TGTGCCAGTAGTCCGGAAGCGGCAAACACAGATACGCAGTATTTT
TRBD2 | TRBJ2-7 | many | TRBV29-1 | CSVEARDRRLAGGYEQYF | TGCAGCGTTGAAGCCCGGGACAGGCGACTAGCGGGAGGTTACGAGCAGTACTTC
TRBD1 | TRBJ2-5 | many | TRBV7-2 | CASSLVANRGQETQYF | TGTGCCAGCAGCTTAGTGGCGAACAGGGGACAAGAGACCCAGTACTTC
TRBD1 | TRBJ1-1 | many | TRBV30 | CACKARGQGAHEAFF | TGTGCCTGCAAAGCGCGGGGACAGGGGGCGCATGAAGCTTTCTTT
. | TRBJ1-6 | many | TRBV12-3/TRBV12-4 | CATTEAYNSPLHF | TGTGCCACCACCGAGGCCTATAATTCACCCCTCCACTTT
TRBD2 | TRBJ2-4 | few | TRBV5-4 | CASSFSGGRAKNIQYF | TGTGCCAGCAGCTTTTCGGGAGGGCGAGCCAAAAACATTCAGTACTTC
. | TRBJ2-7 | few | TRBV5-1 | CASSLSGRYNEQYF | TGCGCCAGCAGCTTGTCTGGTAGATATAACGAGCAGTACTTC
. | TRBJ2-5 | . | TRBV6-1 | CASSEFPKETQYF | TGTGCCAGCAGTGAGTTCCCAAAAGAGACCCAGTACTTC
. | TRBJ2-1 | . | TRBV20-1 | CSARDGQTASNEQFF | TGCAGTGCTAGAGATGGGCAGACAGCCTCCAATGAGCAGTTCTTC
. | TRBJ1-1 | many | TRBV7-2 | CASSFSRGDTEAFF | TGTGCCAGCAGCTTTTCCAGGGGAGACACTGAAGCTTTCTTT
. | TRBJ2-1 | many | TRBV27 | CASRPHKRYNEQFF | TGTGCCAGCAGGCCACACAAGAGATACAATGAGCAGTTCTTC
TRBD2 | TRBJ2-2 | few | TRBV6-5 | CASSYGLAANTGELFF | TGTGCCAGCAGTTACGGCCTAGCGGCGAACACCGGGGAGCTGTTTTTT
. | TRBJ2-7 | many | TRBV6-2/TRBV6-3 | CASSYSATTPGSYEQYF | TGTGCCAGCAGTTACTCAGCCACCACTCCGGGTTCCTACGAGCAGTACTTC
. | TRBJ2-3 | many | TRBV5-1 | CASSLRPPAADTQYF | TGCGCCAGCAGCTTGAGGCCCCCCGCGGCAGATACGCAGTATTTT
TRBD2 | TRBJ2-5 | many | TRBV6-2/TRBV6-3 | CASGTRPGLARETQYF | TGTGCCAGCGGAACCAGGCCGGGACTAGCGCGCGAGACCCAGTACTTC
. | TRBJ2-1 | few | TRBV20-1 | CSARETHHEQFF | TGCAGTGCTAGAGAGACCCATCATGAGCAGTTCTTC
. | TRBJ1-1 | . | TRBV6-5 | CASSYDGVGTEAFF | TGTGCCAGCAGTTACGACGGGGTGGGCACTGAAGCTTTCTTT
. | TRBJ2-1 | many | TRBV2 | CASSPQGGEGNEQFF | TGTGCCAGCAGCCCCCAAGGAGGAGAGGGCAATGAGCAGTTCTTC